Shown below are 10 T cell receptor beta chains from a single sample sequenced in a study of cytomegalovirus exposure and HLA in healthy donors. Primers for the PCR totalled 60 Vbeta and 13 Jbeta. Sequenced by immunoSEQ multiplex PCR; TCRdb stores in-frame clones only, minus some. This sample has 90,000 to 120,000 clones, with approximately 77% found just once. Sequenced input: PBMCs. Every receptor here comes from a male donor in good health and CMV-seropositive.

The chain couples TRBV7-9 to TRBJ2-7; no firm D call. Trimming removed 5 bases from V and 7 bases from J, with 9 bases in between. Germline V CDR1 and CDR2: SEHNR, FQNEAQ (reference sequence). CDR3 length equals 11 residues. The CDR3 region has the DNA TGTGCCAGCAGCACGACGGGTGAGCAGTACTTC. Its translation: CASSTTGEQYF.

The genes are TRBV11-3 and TRBJ2-4, with D possibly TRBD2 on 5 matching bases. The CDR3 sequence is 15 residues long. V was cut by 0 bases and J by 9 bases, with 15 bases left in between. Germline CDR1 is SGHNT and CDR2 is YENEEA. The CDR3 DNA reads TGTGCCAGCAGCTTAGAGGCATTCACGGGGAGCATTCAGTACTTC. This encodes CASSLEAFTGSIQYF.

This clone appeared a few times. V is TRBV28 and J is TRBJ1-2, with TRBD1 identical over 8 bases. The CDR3 runs 14 residues. Germline V gene data show CDR1 as MDHEN and CDR2 as SYDVKM. With V trimmed by 3 bases and J by 5 bases, 5 bases remained unmatched. The CDR3 sequence is CASSFRDRLYGYTF. CDR3 nucleotides: TGTGCCAGCAGTTTCCGGGACAGGCTATATGGCTACACCTTC.

The chain joins TRBV9 to TRBJ2-1, with a possible D match to TRBD2 (6 bases). The germline V gene encodes CDR1 SGDLS and CDR2 YYNGEE. This CDR3 spans 15 amino acids. With 4 bases removed from V and 6 bases from J, the gap between germline ends came to 17 bases. This chain's CDR3 is CASSSRLAFSNEQFF. In nucleotides, the CDR3 is TGTGCCAGCAGCTCCCGGCTAGCGTTTTCCAATGAGCAGTTCTTC.

The chain recombines TRBV2 with TRBJ1-1; D may be TRBD1 (5 bases). The CDR3 is made up of 14 amino acids. Germline V CDR1 and CDR2: SNHLY, FYNNEI. V was shortened by 6 bases and J by 4 bases, with 15 bases between the two germline ends. The CDR3 DNA reads as TGTGCCAGCAGGCTTCAGGGACTTAGCACTGAAGCTTTCTTT. It yields the protein CASRLQGLSTEAFF. The full variable domain, with the rest looked up from reference TRBV2 and TRBJ1-1, is EPEVTQTPSHQVTQMGQEVILRCVPISNHLYFYWYRQILGQKVEFLVSFYNNEISEKSEIFDDQFSVERPDGSNFTLKIRSTKLEDSAMYFCASRLQGLSTEAFFGQGTRLTVV.

The chain couples TRBV7-2 to TRBJ2-7; the D is unclear. Germline lookup yields CDR1 SGHTA and CDR2 FQGNSA. This CDR3 has 11 amino acids. V lost 2 bases, J lost 3 bases, and 2 bases lay in between. CDR3 protein: CASSLLYEQYF. The CDR3 nucleotides read TGTGCCAGCAGCTTACTCTACGAGCAGTACTTC. The complete variable domain, with remaining parts taken from reference TRBV7-2 and TRBJ2-7, reads GAGVSQSPSNKVTEKGKDVELRCDPISGHTALYWYRQSLGQGLEFLIYFQGNSAPDKSGLPSDRFSAERTGGSVSTLTIQRTQQEDSAVYLCASSLLYEQYFGPGTRLTVT.

This clone was counted once. The chain couples TRBV10-2 to TRBJ1-1; 8 nucleotides line up with TRBD1. Germline trimming cut 8 bases from V and 5 bases from J; bases unmatched to any gene: 7. Germline CDR1 and CDR2: WSHSY and SAAADI. CDR3 length: 13 residues. CDR3 in amino acids: CASGTGGRTEAFF. The DNA of the CDR3 is TGCGCCAGCGGTACAGGGGGAAGAACTGAAGCTTTCTTT.

The genes are TRBV9 and TRBJ1-1; D gene unclear. CDR1 is SGDLS and CDR2 is YYNGEE in the germline V gene. This CDR3 is 15 amino acids long. V was shortened by 0 bases and J by 1 base, with 10 bases between the two germline ends. The CDR3 loop reads CASSVVREGNTEAFF. The CDR3 DNA is TGTGCCAGCAGCGTAGTGCGGGAGGGGAACACTGAAGCTTTCTTT.

The rearrangement joins TRBV6-1 to TRBJ2-5; 9 nucleotides agree with TRBD1. Germline V gives CDR1 MNHNS, CDR2 SASEGT. The junction had 6 bases not matched to a gene; V was cut back by 5 bases and J by 5 bases. The CDR3 sequence is 14 residues long. The CDR3 region has the DNA TGTGCCAGCAGTTTACAGGGGGCTTGGGAGACCCAGTACTTC. It is translated as CASSLQGAWETQYF.

The chain couples TRBV7-9 to TRBJ2-3; TRBD1 matches 9 bases. The CDR3 consists of 15 residues. Germline loops: CDR1 SEHNR, CDR2 FQNEAQ (reference sequence). V lost 4 bases and J lost 5; bases outside the gene matches: 7. The CDR3 loop reads CASSYSQGAVDTQYF. The CDR3 nucleotides are TGTGCCAGCAGCTACTCACAGGGGGCAGTAGATACGCAGTATTTT. The full variable domain, with the rest looked up from reference TRBV7-9 and TRBJ2-3, is DTGVSQNPRHKITKRGQNVTFRCDPISEHNRLYWYRQTLGQGPEFLTYFQNEAQLEKSRLLSDRFSAERPKGSFSTLEIQRTEQGDSAMYLCASSYSQGAVDTQYFGPGTRLTVL.